This T cell receptor beta chain was sequenced in a study of prognosis after radiotherapy for stage I lung cancer (dated by TCRdb to 2020 to 2023). For the wider study: Between early 2018 and early 2019, 15 to 20 patients with stage I NSCLC were enrolled in Nanjing, China. Newly diagnosed primary stage I lung tumors were found in fourteen patients, while oligometastatic NSCLC after surgical resection of the primary tumor was found in five. All patients were considered medically inoperable, owing to comorbidities in approximately 13 and refusal of surgery in about seven. The cohort included under 15 men and about 6 women, with a median age of about 79 years and a range of about 53 to 90 years. Approximately 13 patients had adenocarcinoma and seven had squamous cell carcinoma as the tumor histology. SBRT was delivered in 3 to 5 fractions with a biologically effective dose of at least 100 Gy, and image-guided IMRT or VMAT was used for delivery. In every patient, SBRT was given without any concurrent therapy. After SBRT, distant metastases developed in about 20% of the 19 patients at a median of approximately seven months, while the remaining 15 patients had no significant progression. This study profiled peripheral blood TCR beta repertoires from stage I NSCLC patients before and after stereotactic body radiotherapy and linked the repertoires to distant failure. The study took one blood sample before SBRT and one after SBRT from each of 19 patients and sequenced all 40 or so samples.

The full study reports these points: Post-SBRT Shannon entropy and its change from baseline were lower in patients who developed distant metastases; baseline Shannon entropy was not associated with metastases. Whether the expanded TCR clones were tumor-specific was not determined. No adjustment for multiple comparisons was applied to any of the reported P values. The study was limited by its small cohort and short follow-up, and the findings require independent validation. TRBV and TRBJ usage frequencies reportedly varied with metastasis status, involving two V genes at baseline and several V and two J genes after SBRT. After SBRT, the count of unique TCR clones dropped from a median of about 10,000 beforehand to about 6,800 afterward (Wilcoxon paired P=0.011).

V gives up 7 bases and J gives up 4 bases, and the segment between their germline ends measures 13 bases. There are 13 amino acids in the CDR3, from cysteine to phenylalanine inclusive. Only the CDR3 region is kept as DNA, spanning 39 bases read in frame from base 1. The germline V gene (reference sequence) sets CDR1 to LNHDA and CDR2 to SQIVND. No patient had a history of other malignancies or prior chemotherapy or radiotherapy, and all had node-negative disease on CT and PET/CT. At each of two time points, six milliliters of peripheral venous blood were collected into EDTA tubes. Ficoll-Paque Plus density-gradient centrifugation was used to isolate PBMCs. Right after collection, samples were placed at -80 degrees C and kept there until analysis. This clonotype was seen at least ten times. This clone's antigen is unknown. Base qualities are not recorded, but no much larger clone differs from it by a single base.

Two rounds of multiplex PCR on genomic DNA were used to amplify the TCR beta CDR3 region. The first PCR round used primers specific to each TRBV and TRBJ gene, with sequences filed in Chinese patent CN105087789A. The second PCR round used universal primers. The Roche High Pure PCR Template Preparation Kit was used to extract genomic DNA from frozen PBMCs. Paired-end sequencing with 151 bp reads was performed on the libraries using an Illumina HiSeq 3000. Per the authors' processing: CutAdapt was used to discard raw reads that did not contain the multiplex PCR primer sequences. PEAR was used to merge high-quality paired reads into contigs. By aligning each contig to reference sequences, MiXCR assigned the TRB V, D and J gene segments to that contig. CDR3 sequences were clustered by base quality and sequence similarity to remove sequencing errors. Diversity was measured as Shannon entropy normalized by the natural log of productive TCR sequence number. One minus Shannon entropy divided by the natural log of the number of unique clonotypes was used as the definition of clonality. Progression-free survival cut-offs for repertoire metrics were chosen using the Youden index of ROC curves, with analyses run in R 3.5.3. TCRdb trimmed public reads at Q25 via fastp, called clones via MiXCR and kept in-frame beta chains. Each CDR3 protein appears once, grouped with its most common genes and DNA. The V and J calls and clone size come from TCRdb's table, not from the authors' own analysis. In this sample the table shows some 14,000 distinct CDR3 sequences, 30% to 40% of which occur a single time. The ten largest clones take up roughly a quarter of the sample.

The TCR comes from a donor aged 50 or older with non-small cell lung cancer. The rearrangement combines TRBV19 with TRBJ1-2; TRBD1 might be the D gene, on 5 matching bases. The sequences come from PBMCs, collected before or after stereotactic body radiation therapy (not recorded which). CDR3 sequence: CASTPGQFYGYTF. The sequence in DNA is TGTGCCAGTACCCCGGGGCAGTTCTATGGCTACACCTTC.